The T cell receptor (beta chain) described here comes from a study of cytomegalovirus exposure and HLA in healthy donors. Study findings and constraints: TRBV6-2, TRBV6-3 and some other V segments were unresolvable in 87-base-pair reads. The authors listed over 150 TCR beta chains as cytomegalovirus-associated. In a later analysis, compared with equally common non-associated chains, HLA-associated beta chains were more expanded.

Primers: 60 Vbeta forward and 13 Jbeta reverse. Sequencing used immunoSEQ multiplex PCR; TCRdb keeps in-frame clones, though not all of them. The sample has 80,000 to 130,000 clones, roughly 75% seen once; the top ten hold 4% to 5.5%. On this clone itself: Its antigen is currently unknown.

Participants comprised healthy donors of bone marrow. Germline CDR1 and CDR2: SGHRS and YFSETQ. The V and J ends lost 7 bases and 7 bases respectively, with 16 bases between them. The CDR3 runs 13 residues. The genes are TRBV5-1 and TRBJ2-3; D is perhaps TRBD2 (6 bases). The receptor was isolated from a woman under 30 in good health and CMV-seropositive. Sequenced material: PBMCs. The CDR3 DNA reads as TGCGCCAGCCGAAAGGGACGCGGGAATACGCAGTATTTT. Amino acids: CASRKGRGNTQYF.